Listed below are T cell receptor beta chains from one sample, sequenced in a study of blood T cell repertoires in COVID-19. The assay was immunoSEQ multiplex PCR, and TCRdb's table has in-frame clones only and misses some. The sample records about 330,000 clones, more than 75% being singletons. The sequenced material came from peripheral blood. The receptors shown here come from a woman in her forties or fifties with acute or convalescent COVID-19. CDR3s include the opening cysteine and the closing phenylalanine or tryptophan. Each record gives: D gene, clone size, J gene, V gene, CDR3 protein, CDR3 DNA. A D gene is named only where the DNA matches it firmly. The listing skips clone size in some rows; elsewhere it reads once, few, many or a size class.

d_gene: TRBD1; abundance: once; j_gene: TRBJ1-4; v_gene: TRBV5-6; CDR3aa: CASSSDRGNEKLFF; CDR3nt: TGTGCCAGCAGCTCAGACAGGGGGAATGAAAAACTGTTTTTT
d_gene: -; abundance: -; j_gene: TRBJ1-5; v_gene: TRBV5-1; CDR3aa: CASSPGQSNQPQHF; CDR3nt: TGCGCCAGCAGCCCTGGACAGAGCAATCAGCCCCAGCATTTT
d_gene: -; abundance: -; j_gene: TRBJ2-5; v_gene: TRBV18; CDR3aa: CASSPRRGEKETQYF; CDR3nt: TGTGCCAGCTCACCCCGCAGGGGCGAGAAAGAGACCCAGTACTTC
d_gene: -; abundance: few; j_gene: TRBJ1-4; v_gene: TRBV19; CDR3aa: CASSPQGFREKLFF; CDR3nt: TGTGCCAGTAGTCCCCAGGGCTTCAGGGAAAAACTGTTTTTT
d_gene: -; abundance: -; j_gene: TRBJ2-7; v_gene: TRBV30; CDR3aa: CAGLRGSYEQYF; CDR3nt: TGTGCCGGCCTGCGGGGCTCCTACGAGCAGTACTTC
d_gene: -; abundance: -; j_gene: TRBJ2-1; v_gene: TRBV28; CDR3aa: CASSFLRGLESYNEQFF; CDR3nt: TGTGCCAGCAGTTTCCTTAGGGGCCTAGAGTCTTACAATGAGCAGTTCTTC
d_gene: -; abundance: -; j_gene: TRBJ2-5; v_gene: TRBV18; CDR3aa: CASSPRTGSGETQYF; CDR3nt: TGTGCCAGCTCACCACGTACAGGGTCGGGAGAGACCCAGTACTTC
d_gene: -; abundance: -; j_gene: TRBJ1-1; v_gene: TRBV18; CDR3aa: CASSLGGGNTEAFF; CDR3nt: TGTGCCAGCTCACTGGGGGGTGGGAACACTGAAGCTTTCTTT
d_gene: TRBD1; abundance: -; j_gene: TRBJ1-4; v_gene: TRBV4-1; CDR3aa: CASSPSGGSNEKLFF; CDR3nt: TGCGCCAGCAGCCCCTCAGGGGGAAGTAATGAAAAACTGTTTTTT
d_gene: -; abundance: -; j_gene: TRBJ2-6; v_gene: TRBV18; CDR3aa: CASSSITDIPGANVLTF; CDR3nt: TGTGCCAGCTCATCGATTACCGACATACCTGGGGCCAACGTCCTGACTTTC
d_gene: TRBD1; abundance: -; j_gene: TRBJ2-5; v_gene: TRBV7-9; CDR3aa: CASSFGDRDQETQYF; CDR3nt: TGTGCCAGCAGCTTCGGGGACAGGGACCAAGAGACCCAGTACTTC
d_gene: TRBD1; abundance: -; j_gene: TRBJ1-5; v_gene: TRBV28; CDR3aa: CASSSHEGASNQPQHF; CDR3nt: TGTGCCAGCAGCTCCCACGAGGGGGCTAGCAATCAGCCCCAGCATTTT
d_gene: -; abundance: -; j_gene: TRBJ2-4; v_gene: TRBV28; CDR3aa: CASSLSGGGVAKNIQYF; CDR3nt: TGTGCCAGCAGTTTAAGTGGTGGCGGGGTAGCCAAAAACATTCAGTACTTC
d_gene: TRBD2; abundance: -; j_gene: TRBJ2-1; v_gene: TRBV4-1; CDR3aa: CASTPTSGSFGEQFF; CDR3nt: TGCGCCAGCACCCCGACTAGCGGGAGCTTTGGTGAGCAGTTCTTC
d_gene: TRBD1; abundance: -; j_gene: TRBJ1-4; v_gene: TRBV28; CDR3aa: CASSLGTASYEKLFF; CDR3nt: TGTGCCAGCAGTTTAGGGACAGCGTCGTATGAAAAACTGTTTTTT
d_gene: -; abundance: -; j_gene: TRBJ1-2; v_gene: TRBV2; CDR3aa: CASRPEDGYTF; CDR3nt: TGTGCCAGCAGACCAGAGGATGGCTACACCTTC
d_gene: -; abundance: -; j_gene: TRBJ1-3; v_gene: TRBV2; CDR3aa: CASSGDNSGNTIYF; CDR3nt: TGTGCCAGCAGTGGGGACAATTCTGGAAACACCATATATTTT
d_gene: TRBD1; abundance: -; j_gene: TRBJ1-6; v_gene: TRBV6-5; CDR3aa: CASSPDRANSPLHF; CDR3nt: TGTGCCAGCAGTCCGGACAGGGCTAATTCACCCCTCCACTTT
d_gene: -; abundance: -; j_gene: TRBJ2-7; v_gene: TRBV29-1; CDR3aa: CSGLGGPGSYEQYF; CDR3nt: TGCAGCGGGCTCGGGGGGCCTGGCTCCTACGAGCAGTACTTC
d_gene: TRBD2; abundance: -; j_gene: TRBJ2-5; v_gene: TRBV30; CDR3aa: CAWSMTSGSARETQYF; CDR3nt: TGTGCCTGGAGCATGACTAGCGGGAGCGCCCGGGAGACCCAGTACTTC